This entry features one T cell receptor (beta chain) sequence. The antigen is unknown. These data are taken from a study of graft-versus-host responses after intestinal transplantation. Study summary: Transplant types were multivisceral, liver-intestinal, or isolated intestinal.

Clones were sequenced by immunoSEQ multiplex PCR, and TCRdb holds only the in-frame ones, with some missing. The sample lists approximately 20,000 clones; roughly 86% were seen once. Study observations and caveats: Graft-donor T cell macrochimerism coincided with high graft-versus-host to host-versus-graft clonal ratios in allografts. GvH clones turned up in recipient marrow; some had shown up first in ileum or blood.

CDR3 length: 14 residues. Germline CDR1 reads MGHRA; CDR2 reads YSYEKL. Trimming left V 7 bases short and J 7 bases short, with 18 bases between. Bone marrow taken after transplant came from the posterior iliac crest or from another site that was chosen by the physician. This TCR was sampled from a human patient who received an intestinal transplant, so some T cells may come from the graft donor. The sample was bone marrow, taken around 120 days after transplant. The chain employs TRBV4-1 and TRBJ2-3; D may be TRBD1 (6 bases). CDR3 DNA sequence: TGCGCCAGCACAGGGGACACCGCAGGAAATACGCAGTATTTT. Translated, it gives CASTGDTAGNTQYF.